The 30 T cell receptor beta chains presented below share a single source sample, sequenced in a study of cytomegalovirus exposure and HLA in healthy donors. 60 Vbeta and 13 Jbeta primers were used in PCR. TCRdb's table, derived via immunoSEQ multiplex PCR, lists solely in-frame clones and lacks some. This table holds around 190,000 clones, around three quarters found once. The sequencing sample was made of PBMCs. Receptors were obtained from a young woman in good health and CMV-seropositive.

The chain joins TRBV11-3 to TRBJ2-7; 10 bases agree with TRBD1. V lost 5 bases, J lost 4 bases, and 8 bases stayed unmatched. Germline-derived CDR1 and CDR2 are SGHNT and YENEEA. The CDR3 has 15 residues. The CDR3 DNA is TGTGCCAGCAGCCCCCGACAGGGGGCTCGGTACGAGCAGTACTTC. Translating it yields CASSPRQGARYEQYF. The full variable domain, completed using reference TRBV11-3 and TRBJ2-7, is EAGVVQSPRYKIIEKKQPVAFWCNPISGHNTLYWYLQNLGQGPELLIRYENEEAVDDSQLPKDRFSAERLKGVDSTLKIQPAELGDSAVYLCASSPRQGARYEQYFGPGTRLTVT.

This chain links TRBV7-2 with TRBJ2-7; TRBD1 is a possible D gene (6 bases). Per germline, CDR1 SGHTA and CDR2 FQGNSA. This CDR3 has 13 residues. With 5 bases removed from V and 4 bases from J, the gap between germline ends came to 12 bases. The CDR3 nucleotides are TGTGCCAGCAGCAGACAGGTATCATACGAGCAGTACTTC. This translates into CASSRQVSYEQYF. The full variable domain, in which reference TRBV7-2 and TRBJ2-7 provide the parts outside the CDR3, is GAGVSQSPSNKVTEKGKDVELRCDPISGHTALYWYRQSLGQGLEFLIYFQGNSAPDKSGLPSDRFSAERTGGSVSTLTIQRTQQEDSAVYLCASSRQVSYEQYFGPGTRLTVT.

The chain joins TRBV4-2 to TRBJ2-7; 9 positions agree with TRBD2. Germline V CDR1 and CDR2: LGHNA, YNFKEQ. CDR3 length equals 15 residues. Unmatched junction bases numbered 6, after V lost 4 bases and J lost 2 bases. In DNA form, the CDR3 reads TGTGCCAGCAGCCCCCTGACTAGCGGCCCCTACGAGCAGTACTTC. Protein: CASSPLTSGPYEQYF.

The gene calls are TRBV5-6 and TRBJ2-7, with 7 bases lining up with TRBD2. This CDR3 spans 18 amino acids. The V gene end was trimmed by 3 bases and the J gene end by 0 bases; junction bases not matched to a gene: 15. In germline, CDR1 is SGHDT, CDR2 YYEEEE. CDR3 sequence (DNA): TGTGCCAGCAGCTCATCCCTTTCCCTAGCGGATAGCTCCTACGAGCAGTACTTC. Its protein is CASSSSLSLADSSYEQYF.

V is TRBV27 and J is TRBJ2-7, with D possibly being TRBD1 (6 bases). This CDR3 comprises 15 residues. Germline loops: CDR1 MNHEY, CDR2 SMNVEV (reference sequence). The ends were cut back, 5 bases at V and 4 bases at J, with 18 bases in the middle. CDR3 in DNA: TGTGCCAGCAGTCCCCTGACAGGTTTTGGTTACGAGCAGTACTTC. Residues: CASSPLTGFGYEQYF.

This chain links TRBV11-2 with TRBJ2-4; 7 nucleotides align to TRBD1. The CDR3 runs 13 residues. Germline CDR1 and CDR2: SGHAT and FQNNGV. V lost 6 bases and J lost 8; bases outside the gene matches: 7. CDR3 nucleotide sequence: TGTGCCAGCAGAACAACAGGGGTAGACATTCAGTACTTC. The encoded protein is CASRTTGVDIQYF. Full variable domain (remainder filled in from reference TRBV11-2 and TRBJ2-4): EAGVAQSPRYKIIEKRQSVAFWCNPISGHATLYWYQQILGQGPKLLIQFQNNGVVDDSQLPKDRFSAERLKGVDSTLKIQPAKLEDSAVYLCASRTTGVDIQYFGAGTRLSVL.

In this sample, this clone turned up a few times. V usage is TRBV29-1 and J usage is TRBJ1-1, with no clear D. Trimming removed 4 bases at V and 6 bases at J, with 12 bases between. Looked up from germline, CDR1 is SQVTM and CDR2 is ANQGSEA. The CDR3 has 12 amino acids. The CDR3: CSVGLRQAEAFF. CDR3 sequence (DNA): TGCAGCGTTGGGTTGCGTCAGGCTGAAGCTTTCTTT.

A note on this clone: Distinct nucleotide sequences in the sample also encode this CDR3. The genes are TRBV6-5 and TRBJ2-7; TRBD1 matches at 7 bases. CDR3 length equals 12 residues. With V trimmed by 5 bases and J by 2 bases, 0 bases remained unmatched. CDR1 is MNHEY and CDR2 is SVGAGI in the germline V gene. CDR3 DNA sequence: TGTGCCAGCAGTAGGGGGCCCTACGAGCAGTACTTC. It codes for CASSRGPYEQYF.

The V and J genes are TRBV7-9 and TRBJ2-3; 8 bases line up with TRBD1. The CDR3 runs 14 residues. J gave up 3 bases and V 4 bases, and 3 bases lay outside the gene matches. Germline assignment: CDR1 SEHNR and CDR2 FQNEAQ (reference sequence). The CDR3 DNA follows: TGTGCCAGCAGCTCCAGGGGGCGGACAGATACGCAGTATTTT. Its translation: CASSSRGRTDTQYF.

This clone was picked up a small number of times. The CDR3 nucleotides are TGCAGCGTTGCCTCGCCCCAGGGACAGGGGATCGGCTACACCTTC. Amino acid sequence: CSVASPQGQGIGYTF. This chain joins TRBV29-1 and TRBJ1-2; TRBD1 aligns across 10 bases. This CDR3 is built from 15 residues. V lost 4 bases and J lost 8; bases outside the gene matches: 13. In germline, CDR1 is SQVTM, CDR2 ANQGSEA.

V is TRBV29-1 and J is TRBJ2-5; possibly TRBD1 for D (6 bases). Trimming stripped 6 bases from V and 7 bases from J, with 12 bases between. There are 11 residues in the CDR3. The germline V gene has CDR1 SQVTM and CDR2 ANQGSEA. CDR3 DNA: TGCAGCGTCACAGGGAATGGGACCCAGTACTTC. Amino acids: CSVTGNGTQYF.

The chain combines TRBV5-4 with TRBJ2-6; unclear D gene. Trimming took off 4 bases at V and 0 bases at J, with 8 bases between the two ends. This CDR3 contains 15 residues. Germline values: CDR1 SGHNT, CDR2 YYREEE (reference sequence). CDR3: CASSQDNSGANVLTF. The CDR3 DNA sequence: TGTGCCAGCAGCCAAGACAACTCTGGGGCCAACGTCCTGACTTTC. The complete variable domain, with remaining parts taken from reference TRBV5-4 and TRBJ2-6, reads ETGVTQSPTHLIKTRGQQVTLRCSSQSGHNTVSWYQQALGQGPQFIFQYYREEENGRGNFPPRFSGLQFPNYSSELNVNALELDDSALYLCASSQDNSGANVLTFGAGSRLTVL.

The rearrangement links TRBV10-3 to TRBJ2-5; D unresolved. Trimming took off 5 bases at V and 2 bases at J, with 9 bases between the two ends. The germline V gene has CDR1 ENHRY and CDR2 SYGVKD. The CDR3 runs to 13 residues. CDR3 sequence (DNA): TGTGCCATCAGTTTCGGCGGACAAGAGACCCAGTACTTC. Protein sequence: CAISFGGQETQYF.

CDR3 in DNA: TGTGCCAGCAGGCAGAACACAGATACGCAGTATTTT. Residues: CASRQNTDTQYF. The V gene is TRBV11-2, the J gene TRBJ2-3; D is unclear. This CDR3 contains 12 residues. Germline assignment: CDR1 SGHAT and CDR2 FQNNGV. Trimming cost V 6 bases and J 2 bases, with 6 bases left between them.

The chain employs TRBV27 and TRBJ2-5, with D tentatively TRBD1 (5 bases). This CDR3 region has 13 residues. Trimming cost V 5 bases and J 5 bases, with 12 bases left between them. From germline, CDR1 is MNHEY and CDR2 SMNVEV (reference sequence). The CDR3 loop reads CASSPQGPETQYF. The CDR3 nucleotides are TGTGCCAGCAGTCCCCAGGGTCCGGAGACCCAGTACTTC.

This chain connects TRBV27 to TRBJ1-1, with a tentative D call TRBD1 (5 bases). Germline lookup yields CDR1 MNHEY and CDR2 SMNVEV (reference sequence). V was shortened by 6 bases and J by 4 bases, with 24 bases between the two germline ends. The CDR3 length is 17 residues. The CDR3 nucleotides read TGTGCCAGCAGCTTGTATGGAGGAGGGGCAGGTGGCACTGAAGCTTTCTTT. This gives the protein CASSLYGGGAGGTEAFF.

This chain uses TRBV9 with TRBJ1-1; a possible D gene is TRBD1 (5 bases). In germline, CDR1 is SGDLS, CDR2 YYNGEE. V was cut by 0 bases and J by 7 bases, with 13 bases left in between. The CDR3 totals 14 residues. The CDR3 nucleotides read TGTGCCAGCAGCGTAGTAGGGGCCCCTCATGAAGCTTTCTTT. Protein sequence: CASSVVGAPHEAFF.

This chain connects TRBV6-1 to TRBJ1-5; TRBD1 matches 9 bases. Trimming took 9 bases from V and 3 from J; bases not matched to a gene: 6. This CDR3 comprises 14 residues. Germline V gene data show CDR1 as MNHNS and CDR2 as SASEGT. CDR3 coding DNA: TGTGCCAGTCGACAGGGGGTCTACAATCAGCCCCAGCATTTT. This sequence encodes CASRQGVYNQPQHF.

The V gene is TRBV20-1, the J gene TRBJ1-1; tentatively, D is TRBD1 (5 bases). Trimming took 2 bases from V and 6 from J, leaving 7 bases between them. Germline V gene data show CDR1 as DFQATT and CDR2 as SNEGSKA (reference sequence). This CDR3 has 11 amino acids. CDR3: CSARPGSEAFF. The CDR3 coding sequence is TGCAGTGCTAGACCAGGGTCTGAAGCTTTCTTT.

The chain employs TRBV5-1 and TRBJ2-3, with D tentatively TRBD1 (5 bases). The CDR3 is made up of 15 amino acids. V was cut by 4 bases and J by 4 bases, with 16 bases left in between. The germline CDR1 and CDR2 sequences are SGHRS and YFSETQ. CDR3 in DNA: TGCGCCAGCAGCCCTGGGGCAGGGCGAGCAGATACGCAGTATTTT. The encoded protein is CASSPGAGRADTQYF.

The genes are TRBV15 and TRBJ1-3; weak D call: TRBD1 (6 bases). The ends were cut back, 1 base at V and 0 bases at J, with 10 bases in the middle. Germline V gene data show CDR1 as LNHNV and CDR2 as YYDKDF (reference sequence). CDR3 length: 16 amino acids. The CDR3 sequence is CATSRGIGGSGNTIYF. Here the CDR3 DNA reads TGTGCCACCAGCAGAGGAATAGGGGGCTCTGGAAACACCATATATTTT.

V and J are TRBV18 and TRBJ1-1; D remains ambiguous. V was pared by 3 bases and J by 3 bases, with 8 bases between. Looked up from germline, CDR1 is KGHSH and CDR2 is LQKENI. The CDR3 loop spans 13 amino acids. As DNA, the CDR3 is TGTGCCAGCTCACCGGGCCGCTACACTGAAGCTTTCTTT. Its translation is CASSPGRYTEAFF. Based on the CDR3 plus reference TRBV18 and TRBJ1-1, the full variable domain is NAGVMQNPRHLVRRRGQEARLRCSPMKGHSHVYWYRQLPEEGLKFMVYLQKENIIDESGMPKERFSAEFPKEGPSILRIQQVVRGDSAAYFCASSPGRYTEAFFGQGTRLTVV.

V usage is TRBV5-1 and J usage is TRBJ2-3, with unresolved D. The V and J ends lost 5 bases and 0 bases respectively, with 13 bases between them. CDR3 length: 15 amino acids. Germline-derived CDR1 and CDR2 are SGHRS and YFSETQ. CDR3 nucleotide sequence: TGCGCCAGCAGGCCCCTAGTTGTAAGCACAGATACGCAGTATTTT. Its translation is CASRPLVVSTDTQYF.

This clone showed up just a few times. The V gene is TRBV11-3, the J gene TRBJ1-4; D might be TRBD1 (5 bases). This CDR3 is 14 amino acids long. Germline CDR1 reads SGHNT; CDR2 reads YENEEA. With 4 bases removed from V and 8 bases from J, the gap between germline ends came to 14 bases. The CDR3 DNA follows: TGTGCCAGCAGCTCCGCCGGGGGGGGAGAAAAACTGTTTTTT. As protein: CASSSAGGGEKLFF. Supplemented by reference TRBV11-3 and TRBJ1-4, the full variable domain reads EAGVVQSPRYKIIEKKQPVAFWCNPISGHNTLYWYLQNLGQGPELLIRYENEEAVDDSQLPKDRFSAERLKGVDSTLKIQPAELGDSAVYLCASSSAGGGEKLFFGSGTQLSVL.

This chain links TRBV6-5 with TRBJ2-7; D is perhaps TRBD1 (7 bases). This CDR3 region has 15 residues. Trimming took off 2 bases at V and 5 bases at J, with 16 bases between the two ends. The germline gives CDR1 MNHEY, CDR2 SVGAGI. The DNA for the CDR3 is TGTGCCAGCAGTTACCTGGGCAGGGGGGACCACGAGCAGTACTTC. Translated, it gives CASSYLGRGDHEQYF.

The table lists this clone with a few counts. V and J are TRBV29-1 and TRBJ2-3, with D unresolved. From germline, CDR1 is SQVTM and CDR2 ANQGSEA. The CDR3 has 12 residues. Trimming removed 7 bases at V and 2 bases at J, with 10 bases between. The CDR3 loop is CSASPVTDTQYF. In nucleotides, the CDR3 is TGCAGCGCCTCTCCAGTCACAGATACGCAGTATTTT.

The chain carries TRBV4-1 and TRBJ2-7; possible D gene TRBD2, 5 bases. The CDR3 spans 16 residues. The V and J ends lost 1 base and 0 bases respectively, with 13 bases between them. CDR1 and CDR2 from the germline V gene are MGHRA and YSYEKL. The CDR3 protein is CASSQVGGGSSYEQYF. CDR3 bases: TGCGCCAGCAGCCAAGTAGGTGGAGGTAGCTCCTACGAGCAGTACTTC.

The chain recombines TRBV30 with TRBJ1-5; D unresolved. V lost 4 bases and J 1 base, leaving 11 bases between the germline ends. The CDR3 is made up of 14 amino acids. The germline V gene encodes CDR1 GTSNPN and CDR2 SVGIG (reference sequence). In nucleotides, the CDR3 is TGTGCCTGGACCCCCCCCGGGAGCAATCAGCCCCAGCATTTT. This translates into CAWTPPGSNQPQHF.

The chain combines TRBV10-2 with TRBJ2-7; tentatively, D is TRBD1 (6 bases). Looked up from germline, CDR1 is WSHSY and CDR2 is SAAADI. CDR3 length equals 14 residues. Trimming removed 9 bases at V and 0 bases at J, with 15 bases between. CDR3 sequence reads: CASRNQGSSYEQYF. The CDR3 nucleotides read TGCGCCAGTCGTAATCAGGGGAGCTCCTACGAGCAGTACTTC.

This clone came up a few times. The chain joins TRBV4-1 to TRBJ1-4; D possibly corresponds to TRBD1 (5 bases). CDR3 length equals 19 residues. From germline, CDR1 is MGHRA and CDR2 YSYEKL. Trimming cost V 3 bases and J 0 bases, with 20 bases left between them. This chain's CDR3 is CASSQEVRGITATNEKLFF. The CDR3 nucleotides are TGCGCCAGCAGCCAGGAGGTACGGGGGATAACAGCAACTAATGAAAAACTGTTTTTT.